The clone carrying this TCR beta chain was observed many times. Its antigen is unidentified. These data come from a study of regulatory T cells in long-lasting Graves disease. Findings of the study overall: Under persistent disease, TRBV28, TRBJ1-2 and TRBJ2-5 were used preferentially.

Germline CDR1 MNHEY, CDR2 SMNVEV (reference sequence). The CDR3 contains 12 residues. The germline V and J ends were trimmed by 3 bases and 8 bases, with 5 bases remaining between them. Noted time point: newly diagnosed GD, antithyroid drugs for less than 3 months. With RNA extracted from PBMCs as input, the TCR library was made. Building of the TCR beta libraries involved iRepertoire HTBI primers and Arm-PCR of CDR3 regions. TCRdb re-analysed the multiplex PCR reads in MiXCR, keeping a single row per CDR3 protein. The sample has around 250,000 distinct CDR3 sequences; more than 15% are singletons. This sample also belongs to another study, concerning T cells in Graves' hyperthyroidism and ophthalmopathy. That source notes: Patients aged 18 to 65 with hyperthyroidism were newly diagnosed, with duration under 2 months.

The chain recombines TRBV27 with TRBJ1-6; no clear D. The clonotype originates from a woman in her 30s with Graves disease. The starting material was peripheral blood mononuclear cells (PBMCs), obtained at new diagnosis, from a patient treated with antithyroid drugs. The CDR3 sequence is CASSFPHSPLHF. The CDR3 region has the DNA TGTGCCAGCAGTTTCCCCCATTCACCCCTCCACTTT.